The rows below give T cell receptor beta chains drawn from one sample of a study of cytomegalovirus exposure and HLA in healthy donors. Method: immunoSEQ multiplex PCR; TCRdb's copy keeps in-frame clones and lacks some. The profile shows around 200,000 clones, roughly 70% of them singletons. The sequenced sample was PBMCs. The receptors shown here come from a middle-aged man in good health and CMV-seropositive. Both conserved end residues are part of each CDR3.

TRBJ2-7 TRBV12-2 CASRFPGLAASYEQYF
TRBJ1-2 TRBV7-2 CASSLSPRHLFSGYTF
TRBJ1-1 TRBV28 CASSPRNTEAFF
TRBJ2-7 TRBV5-6 CASRAEGSYEQYF
TRBJ2-3 TRBV27 CASSFGTSGATDTQYF
TRBJ1-1 TRBV2 CASRWDRGEMLNTEAFF
TRBJ1-2 TRBV7-2 CASSLAGGEGGYTF
TRBJ2-7 TRBV5-6 CASSLGDRTYEQYF
TRBJ1-1 TRBV19 CASRLNTEAFF
TRBJ1-4 TRBV18 CASSPPSSTNEKLFF
TRBJ2-7 TRBV4-2 CASSQDGGSYEQYF
TRBJ2-7 TRBV7-6 CASSPRTGLYEQYF
TRBJ1-1 TRBV28 CASSPGTLNTEAFF
TRBJ2-5 TRBV5-1 CASSLEGILGSETQYF
TRBJ2-7 TRBV11-2 CASSLMAVNGYEQYF
TRBJ1-2 TRBV27 CASRAGQGSGGYTF
TRBJ2-2 TRBV7-6 CASSSPVGHGANTGELFF
TRBJ2-7 TRBV6-5 CASRGQGVHEQYF
TRBJ1-5 TRBV4-1 CASSQQDSFEQPQHF
TRBJ2-2 TRBV2 CASTGLGGGTGELFF
TRBJ2-7 TRBV5-1 CASSAMPGAYEQYF
TRBJ2-2 TRBV9 CASSVPQRTTNTGELFF
TRBJ2-5 TRBV6-5 CASSYRETQYF
TRBJ2-5 TRBV7-8 CASSFTGTGGLETQYF
TRBJ2-1 TRBV5-8 CASRGGLAGVYNEQFF
TRBJ1-6 TRBV5-6 CASSLTSTVLLHF
TRBJ2-7 TRBV7-9 CSSSSGQGRAQEQYF
TRBJ1-2 TRBV5-4 CASSASRVPYGYTF
TRBJ2-7 TRBV19 CASSRGGDEQYF
TRBJ2-5 TRBV4-2 CASSQDRGGQETQYF
TRBJ2-7 TRBV2 CASSLGGESSYEQYF
TRBJ2-5 TRBV29-1 CSVETAGGPETQYF
TRBJ2-2 TRBV19 CASNDRGPPGELFF
TRBJ1-4 TRBV7-6 CASSFGSGEKLFF
TRBJ1-1 TRBV2 CASSRTYRGSNTEAFF
TRBJ1-1 TRBV6-5 CASRNRGSSTEAFF
TRBJ1-6 TRBV6-5 CASRLDTYNSPLHF
TRBJ1-5 TRBV4-1 CASSQADRGARQPQHF
TRBJ2-5 TRBV15 CATSRDWGDRGETQYF
TRBJ2-5 TRBV27 CASSSRDQETQYF
TRBJ1-6 TRBV6-5 CASSYRTEQGSLHF
TRBJ1-6 TRBV5-5 CASSLVAGGNSPLHF
TRBJ2-7 TRBV15 CATSRGLPSYEQYF
TRBJ1-4 TRBV9 CASSRGGDEKLFF
TRBJ2-3 TRBV7-8 CASSSQGPTDTQYF
TRBJ2-1 TRBV7-6 CASSSGIPGGQYNEQFF
TRBJ1-5 TRBV5-1 CASSWGDRVDQPQHF